This entry features one TCR beta chain sequence. Its target is not known. The PCR used 60 Vbeta and 13 Jbeta primers. Sequencing used immunoSEQ multiplex PCR; TCRdb keeps in-frame clones, though not all of them. The top ten clones hold around 8.3% of a sample with around 160,000 clones, 60% to 80% of them seen once. The sample is drawn from a study of cytomegalovirus exposure and HLA in healthy donors. Regarding the study as a whole: Fewer N-insertions (relative to the 666-donor mean) were reportedly seen in an Asian-associated ancestry cluster in a later analysis. Per a later analysis, HLA-associated TCR beta chains showed more clonal expansion than other, equally common TCR beta chains. When analyzed later, a missense DCLRE1C variant was found to be linked to TCR beta V- and J-gene trimming.

Deletions cut 0 bases from V and 2 bases from J, with 9 bases between. This CDR3 has 14 amino acids. Germline V lookup: CDR1 SGDLS, CDR2 YYNGEE. The receptor's source is a woman aged 40 to 50 in good health and CMV-seropositive. The rearrangement links TRBV9 to TRBJ2-7, with D unclear. Input material: PBMCs. As DNA, the CDR3 is TGTGCCAGCAGCGTAGGTGGCCATACCTACGAGCAGTACTTC. Translating gives CASSVGGHTYEQYF.